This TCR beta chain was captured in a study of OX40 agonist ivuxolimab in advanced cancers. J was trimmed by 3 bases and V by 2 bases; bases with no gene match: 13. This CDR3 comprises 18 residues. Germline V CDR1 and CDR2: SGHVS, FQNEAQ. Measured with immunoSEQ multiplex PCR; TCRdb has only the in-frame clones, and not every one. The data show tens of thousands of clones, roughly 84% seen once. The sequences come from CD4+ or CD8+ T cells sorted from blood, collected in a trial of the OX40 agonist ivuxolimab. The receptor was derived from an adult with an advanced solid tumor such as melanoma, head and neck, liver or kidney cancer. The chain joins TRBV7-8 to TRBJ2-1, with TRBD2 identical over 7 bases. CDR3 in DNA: TGTGCCAGCAGCTTACTCTACGGGGGGAACCTAATCTACAATGAGCAGTTCTTC. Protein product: CASSLLYGGNLIYNEQFF.